Included here is one TCR beta chain sequence, with context. Authors' processing steps: How many nucleated cells were present was estimated from reference gene primer amplification. Profiled with immunoSEQ multiplex PCR; TCRdb holds only in-frame clones, not every one. The DNA gave D and trimming, while V, J and clone size come from that table. Here the sample spans some 340,000 clones, more than 85% being singletons. The sample belongs to a study of blood T cell repertoires in COVID-19. Study at large: Sources were T cells, B-cell-depleted T cells, or PBMCs; the material itself was cDNA or gDNA.

The study drew participants aged about 18 to 95 years from approximately 23 US areas. There are 13 residues in the CDR3. Germline trimming cut 4 bases from V and 5 bases from J; bases unmatched to any gene: 3. Germline-derived CDR1 and CDR2 are SNHLY and FYNNEI. Sample: PBMCs or T cells enriched from blood (not recorded which). The chain links TRBV2 to TRBJ2-7; TRBD1 matches 9 bases. The TCR sequence derives from a woman aged 25-40 years who had been exposed to COVID-19. The CDR3 region has the DNA TGTGCCAGCAGTGGGACAGGGGACCACGAGCAGTACTTC. Residues: CASSGTGDHEQYF.